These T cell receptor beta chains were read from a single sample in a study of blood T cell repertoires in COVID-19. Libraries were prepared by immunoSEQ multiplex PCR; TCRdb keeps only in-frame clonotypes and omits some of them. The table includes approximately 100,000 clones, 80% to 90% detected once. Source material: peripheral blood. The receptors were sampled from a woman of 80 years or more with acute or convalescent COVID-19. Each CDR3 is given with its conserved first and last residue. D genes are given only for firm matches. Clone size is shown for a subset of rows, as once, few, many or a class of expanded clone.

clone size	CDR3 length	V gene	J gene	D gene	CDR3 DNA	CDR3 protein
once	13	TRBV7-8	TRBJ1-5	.	TGTGCCAGCAGCGCAGGGGTAGGTCAGCCCCAGCATTTT	CASSAGVGQPQHF
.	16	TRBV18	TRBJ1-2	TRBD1	TGTGCCAGCTCACCATCTGGGACAGGGGGCATGAATGGCTACACCTTC	CASSPSGTGGMNGYTF
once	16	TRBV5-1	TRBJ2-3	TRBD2	TGCGCCAGCAGCTTGGTAGCGGGGGGTAGCACAGATACGCAGTATTTT	CASSLVAGGSTDTQYF
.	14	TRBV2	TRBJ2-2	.	TGTGCCAGCAGTGAAGCTAATCCCACCGGGGAGCTGTTTTTT	CASSEANPTGELFF
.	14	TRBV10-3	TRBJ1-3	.	TGTGCCACCCACGAGGGGCCAGGAGGGTACACCATATATTTT	CATHEGPGGYTIYF
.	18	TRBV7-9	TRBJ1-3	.	TGTGCCAGCAGCTTAGGACAGTTCCCTGCGCCGACTGGAAACACCATATATTTT	CASSLGQFPAPTGNTIYF
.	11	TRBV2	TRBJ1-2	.	TGTGCCAGCAGTCAGGGCTTGGGCTACACCTTC	CASSQGLGYTF
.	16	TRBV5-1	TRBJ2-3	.	TGCGCCAGCAGCCTATGGGGCCCGCGGATTACAGATACGCAGTATTTT	CASSLWGPRITDTQYF
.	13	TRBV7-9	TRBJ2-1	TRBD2	TGTGCCGGGAGCGGGGGGGCCATCTATGAGCAGTTCTTC	CAGSGGAIYEQFF
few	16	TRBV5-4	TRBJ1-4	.	TGTGCCAGCAGCTCCCAGGGGAGGGGACTTAATGAAAAACTGTTTTTT	CASSSQGRGLNEKLFF
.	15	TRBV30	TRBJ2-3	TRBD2	TGTGCCTGGAGTGTACTAGCGGGGGGTGGAGATACGCAGTATTTT	CAWSVLAGGGDTQYF
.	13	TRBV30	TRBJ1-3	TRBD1	TGTGCCGGAGAGACAGGGTCTGGAAACACCATATATTTT	CAGETGSGNTIYF
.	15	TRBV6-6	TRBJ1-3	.	TGTGCCAGCAGTTCCGCGGGGGGGCGTTTGAACACCATATATTTT	CASSSAGGRLNTIYF
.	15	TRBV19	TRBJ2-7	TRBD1	TGTGCCAGTAGTAGAGGGACAGGGAGGACCTACGAGCAGTACTTC	CASSRGTGRTYEQYF
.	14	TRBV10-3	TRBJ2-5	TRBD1	TGTGCCACCGAAACAGGGGATAAAGAGACGGCCCAGTACTTC	CATETGDKETAQYF
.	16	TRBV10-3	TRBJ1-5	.	TGTGCCATCAGTGAGTCGTCCAACAACCTAGGTCAGCCCCAGCATTTT	CAISESSNNLGQPQHF
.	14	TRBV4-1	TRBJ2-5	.	TGCGCCAGCAGCCAAATCGGAGGGAAAGAGACCCAGTACTTC	CASSQIGGKETQYF
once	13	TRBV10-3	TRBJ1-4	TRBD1	TGTGCCATGTCCGACAGGGCTAATGAAAAACTGTTTTTT	CAMSDRANEKLFF
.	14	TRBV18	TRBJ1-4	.	TGTGCCAGCTCACCGCCGTCTGGGGCGGAAAAACTGTTTTTT	CASSPPSGAEKLFF
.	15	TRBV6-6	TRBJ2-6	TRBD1	TGTGCCAGCAGGAGACAGGGCTCTGGGGCCAACGTCCTGACTTTC	CASRRQGSGANVLTF
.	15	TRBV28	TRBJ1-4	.	TGTGCCAGCAGTTATGGGGGGGGGTCGAACGAAAAACTGTTTTTT	CASSYGGGSNEKLFF
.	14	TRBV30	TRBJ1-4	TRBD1	TGTGCCTGGAGTGTACACAGGGGGTTCGAAAAACTGTTTTTT	CAWSVHRGFEKLFF